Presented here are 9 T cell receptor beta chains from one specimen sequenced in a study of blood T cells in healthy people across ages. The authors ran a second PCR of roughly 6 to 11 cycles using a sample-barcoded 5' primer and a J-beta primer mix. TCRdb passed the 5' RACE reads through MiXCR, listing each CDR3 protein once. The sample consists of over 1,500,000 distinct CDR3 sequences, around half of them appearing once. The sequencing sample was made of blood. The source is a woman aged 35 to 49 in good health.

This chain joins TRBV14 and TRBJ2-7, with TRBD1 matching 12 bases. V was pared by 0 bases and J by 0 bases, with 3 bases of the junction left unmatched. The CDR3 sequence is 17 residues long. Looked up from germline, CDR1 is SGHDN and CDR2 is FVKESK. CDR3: CASSQDRGQGASYEQYF. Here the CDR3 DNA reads TGTGCCAGCAGCCAAGATCGGGGACAGGGGGCCTCCTACGAGCAGTACTTC. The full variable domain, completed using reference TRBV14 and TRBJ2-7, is EAGVTQFPSHSVIEKGQTVTLRCDPISGHDNLYWYRRVMGKEIKFLLHFVKESKQDESGMPNNRFLAERTGGTYSTLKVQPAELEDSGVYFCASSQDRGQGASYEQYFGPGTRLTVT.

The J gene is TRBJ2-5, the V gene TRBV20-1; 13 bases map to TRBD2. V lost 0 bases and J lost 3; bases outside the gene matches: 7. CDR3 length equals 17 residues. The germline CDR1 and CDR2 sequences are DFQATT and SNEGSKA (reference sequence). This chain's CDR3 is CSARELRGLAGKETQYF. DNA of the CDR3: TGCAGTGCTAGAGAATTGAGGGGACTAGCGGGAAAAGAGACCCAGTACTTC.

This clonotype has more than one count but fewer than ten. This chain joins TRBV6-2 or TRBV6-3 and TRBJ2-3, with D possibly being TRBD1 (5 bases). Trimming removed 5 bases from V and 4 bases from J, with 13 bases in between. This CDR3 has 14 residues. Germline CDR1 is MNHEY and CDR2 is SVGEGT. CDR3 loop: CASSIQGYSDTQYF. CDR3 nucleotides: TGTGCCAGCAGTATCCAGGGATATTCAGATACGCAGTATTTT.

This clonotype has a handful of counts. The CDR3 nucleotides are TGTGCCAGCAGTATCTCGGACAGAGACATTCAGTACTTC. Its protein is CASSISDRDIQYF. This chain links TRBV6-5 with TRBJ2-4; D possibly corresponds to TRBD1 (6 bases). The V gene lost 5 bases and the J gene lost 8 bases, with 13 bases spanning the gap. The CDR3 has 13 amino acids. Germline CDR1 MNHEY, CDR2 SVGAGI.

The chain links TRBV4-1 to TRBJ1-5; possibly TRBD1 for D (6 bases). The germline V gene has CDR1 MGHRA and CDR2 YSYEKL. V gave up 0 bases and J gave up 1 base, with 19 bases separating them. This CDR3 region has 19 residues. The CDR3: CASSQEGSPGAGSNQPQHF. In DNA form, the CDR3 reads TGCGCCAGCAGCCAAGAGGGTTCGCCAGGGGCGGGGAGCAATCAGCCCCAGCATTTT.

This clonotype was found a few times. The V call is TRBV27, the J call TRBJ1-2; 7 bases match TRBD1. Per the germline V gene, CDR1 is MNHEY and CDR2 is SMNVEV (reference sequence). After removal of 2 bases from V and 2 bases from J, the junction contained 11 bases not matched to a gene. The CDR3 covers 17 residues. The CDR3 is CASSLRTGLVPNYGYTF. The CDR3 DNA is TGTGCCAGCAGTTTACGGACAGGCCTCGTCCCCAACTATGGCTACACCTTC.

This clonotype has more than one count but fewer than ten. The CDR3 here is CSASEGGTYEQYF. For the CDR3, the DNA is TGCAGCGCTAGCGAAGGGGGGACCTACGAGCAGTACTTC. The V and J genes are TRBV29-1 and TRBJ2-7; the D call may be TRBD1 or TRBD2 (6 bases each). CDR3 length: 13 amino acids. V gave up 7 bases and J gave up 2 bases, with 15 bases separating them. The germline CDR1 and CDR2 sequences are SQVTM and ANQGSEA.

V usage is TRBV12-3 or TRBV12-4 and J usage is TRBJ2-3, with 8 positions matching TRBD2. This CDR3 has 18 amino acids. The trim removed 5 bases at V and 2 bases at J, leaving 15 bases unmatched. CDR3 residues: CASSPSDGVAGSTDTQYF. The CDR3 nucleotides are TGTGCCAGCAGTCCCTCGGATGGAGTAGCGGGATCCACAGATACGCAGTATTTT.

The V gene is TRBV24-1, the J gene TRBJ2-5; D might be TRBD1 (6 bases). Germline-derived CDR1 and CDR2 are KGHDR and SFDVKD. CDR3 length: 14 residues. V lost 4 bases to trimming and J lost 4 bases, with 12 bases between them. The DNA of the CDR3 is TGTGCCACCAGTGACCAGCTAGGGGGAGAGACCCAGTACTTC. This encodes CATSDQLGGETQYF.